Listed here are 21 T cell receptor beta chains from one sample, sequenced in a study of CD8+ T cells in alopecia areata (dated by TCRdb to 2016 to 2018). The time point label of this sample denotes: less than 30 weeks on oral tofacitinib. The treatment or condition label of this sample denotes: oral pan-JAK inhibitor, 5-10 mg twice daily. The method was the immunoSEQ multiplex PCR assay. For TCR sequencing, RNA was extracted from every sample and reverse transcribed into cDNA to serve as template. The table comes from immuneACCESS by way of TCRdb, which keeps in-frame sequences with V and J called. Part of the clones is missing from these tables; in studies checked, under half for an unresolved V gene and the rest for unknown reasons. A total of roughly 200,000 clones appear in this sample, about 53% of them only once. The ten largest make up about 10% of the sample. The sequenced sample was CD8+ T cells sorted from blood, obtained at week 24, from a patient treated with tofacitinib. These receptors came from a human donor with alopecia areata.

The V call is TRBV27, the J call TRBJ1-2; no clear D. Trimming pared 5 bases from V and 6 bases from J, leaving 10 bases between. CDR1 MNHEY and CDR2 SMNVEV come from the germline V gene (reference sequence). This CDR3 region has 12 residues. CDR3 loop: CASSPWVDGYTF. The CDR3 bases are TGTGCCAGCAGTCCTTGGGTTGATGGCTACACCTTC.

This chain links TRBV27 with TRBJ2-7, with TRBD2 matching over 7 bases. In germline, CDR1 is MNHEY, CDR2 SMNVEV (reference sequence). CDR3 length equals 11 residues. V trimming: 5 bases; J trimming: 7 bases; junction bases outside the gene matches: 2. In DNA form, the CDR3 reads TGTGCCAGCAGTACCGGGGGGGAGCAGTACTTC. It specifies CASSTGGEQYF.

The rearrangement uses TRBV5-1 and TRBJ2-3, with a weak D call TRBD1 (6 bases). The ends were cut back, 4 bases at V and 3 bases at J, with 12 bases in the middle. This CDR3 contains 14 residues. Per germline, CDR1 SGHRS and CDR2 YFSETQ. The CDR3 region is CASSEGQTTDTQYF. The CDR3 DNA sequence: TGCGCCAGCAGCGAAGGACAGACGACAGATACGCAGTATTTT. Based on the CDR3 plus reference TRBV5-1 and TRBJ2-3, the full variable domain is KAGVTQTPRYLIKTRGQQVTLSCSPISGHRSVSWYQQTPGQGLQFLFEYFSETQRNKGNFPGRFSGRQFSNSRSEMNVSTLELGDSALYLCASSEGQTTDTQYFGPGTRLTVL.

The chain joins TRBV4-3 to TRBJ1-4; D ambiguous. The CDR3 covers 15 residues. Trimming cost V 1 base and J 8 bases, with 14 bases left between them. The V gene's germline CDR1 is LGHNA and CDR2 YSLEER. CDR3 region: CASSQVRGFGEKLFF. The CDR3 bases are TGCGCCAGCAGCCAAGTACGCGGATTTGGCGAAAAACTGTTTTTT.

The rearrangement joins TRBV7-9 to TRBJ2-1, with 12 bases matching TRBD2. V gave up 5 bases and J gave up 5 bases; unmatched junction bases: 13. The germline V gene encodes CDR1 SEHNR and CDR2 FQNEAQ (reference sequence). The CDR3 spans 18 residues. The CDR3 nucleotides read TGTGCCAGCAGCCCCCCCGGCACACTAGCGGGGGGTAACAATGAGCAGTTCTTC. Translation gives CASSPPGTLAGGNNEQFF. The whole variable domain, remainder taken from reference TRBV7-9 and TRBJ2-1, is DTGVSQNPRHKITKRGQNVTFRCDPISEHNRLYWYRQTLGQGPEFLTYFQNEAQLEKSRLLSDRFSAERPKGSFSTLEIQRTEQGDSAMYLCASSPPGTLAGGNNEQFFGPGTRLTVL.

This clone appeared a few times. This sequence joins TRBV11-2 and TRBJ1-1; D is perhaps TRBD1 (6 bases). This CDR3 has 12 amino acids. Trimming took 7 bases from V and 8 from J, leaving 14 bases between them. The germline V gene encodes CDR1 SGHAT and CDR2 FQNNGV. The CDR3 DNA reads TGTGCCAGCACCCTAGGAGGGGGGGAAGCTTTCTTT. Its protein is CASTLGGGEAFF.

This clone was counted a few times. The CDR3 loop reads CAWATGVTEAFF. Written as DNA, the CDR3 is TGTGCCTGGGCCACAGGGGTCACTGAAGCTTTCTTT. The rearrangement links TRBV30 to TRBJ1-1; 7 bases are shared with TRBD1. The CDR3 spans 12 residues. Germline V gene data show CDR1 as GTSNPN and CDR2 as SVGIG (reference sequence). V shed 5 bases, J shed 4 bases, and the junction held 4 bases outside the gene matches.

The genes are TRBV7-8 and TRBJ2-7, with no clear D. The V gene lost 7 bases and the J gene lost 5 bases, with 15 bases spanning the gap. The CDR3 is 13 residues long. Germline V gene lookup returns CDR1 SGHVS and CDR2 FQNEAQ. The CDR3 is CASTPFRPHEQYF. CDR3 sequence (DNA): TGTGCCAGCACCCCGTTTAGGCCCCACGAGCAGTACTTC.

The chain uses TRBV11-2 and TRBJ1-2; D possibly corresponds to TRBD1 (6 bases). The CDR3 runs to 14 residues. Looked up from germline, CDR1 is SGHAT and CDR2 is FQNNGV. V was pared by 1 base and J by 7 bases, with 13 bases between. The CDR3 DNA reads as TGTGCCAGCAGCTTAGGTGGGGGGGCCGGTGGCTACACCTTC. Its protein is CASSLGGGAGGYTF. The whole variable domain, filled in from reference TRBV11-2 and TRBJ1-2, reads EAGVAQSPRYKIIEKRQSVAFWCNPISGHATLYWYQQILGQGPKLLIQFQNNGVVDDSQLPKDRFSAERLKGVDSTLKIQPAKLEDSAVYLCASSLGGGAGGYTFGSGTRLTVV.

The chain is built from TRBV30 and TRBJ2-1; a weak D match, TRBD1 (6 bases). This CDR3 contains 12 residues. The V gene lost 5 bases and the J gene lost 6 bases, with 11 bases spanning the gap. Germline V lookup: CDR1 GTSNPN, CDR2 SVGIG (reference sequence). CDR3 residues: CAWQTGGNEQFF. The CDR3 DNA follows: TGTGCCTGGCAGACAGGTGGCAATGAGCAGTTCTTC.

This clone was picked up a small number of times. This chain links TRBV10-3 with TRBJ2-5, with TRBD1 identical over 9 bases. The germline gives CDR1 ENHRY, CDR2 SYGVKD. This CDR3 has 14 amino acids. V gave up 6 bases and J gave up 1 base; unmatched junction bases: 3. CDR3 residues: CAIRDRGFQETQYF. The CDR3 coding sequence is TGTGCCATCAGAGACAGGGGGTTCCAAGAGACCCAGTACTTC.

The table lists this clone with a few counts. The V and J genes are TRBV13 and TRBJ2-5; D unclear. Trimming pared 5 bases from V and 6 bases from J, leaving 13 bases between. Looked up from germline, CDR1 is PRHDT and CDR2 is FYEKMQ (reference sequence). This CDR3 is built from 13 residues. The CDR3 region has the DNA TGTGCCAGCAGCCCCCCCGGGTCCCAGACCCAGTACTTC. It encodes CASSPPGSQTQYF.

This chain links TRBV5-6 with TRBJ2-7, with D possibly matching TRBD1 (6 bases). This CDR3 is built from 13 residues. CDR1 is SGHDT and CDR2 is YYEEEE in the germline V gene. V lost 4 bases to trimming and J lost 3 bases, with 11 bases between them. The CDR3 sequence is CASSRGTSYEQYF. The DNA of the CDR3 is TGTGCCAGCAGCCGAGGGACAAGCTACGAGCAGTACTTC.

The CDR3 bases are TGTGCCTGGAGTCCCGGGAGCGCTGAAGCTTTCTTT. Its translation: CAWSPGSAEAFF. The chain is built from TRBV30 and TRBJ1-1, with D uncertain. Trimming cost V 2 bases and J 6 bases, with 10 bases left between them. Germline V lookup: CDR1 GTSNPN, CDR2 SVGIG (reference sequence). CDR3 length equals 12 residues.

This clone came up once. V and J are TRBV7-9 and TRBJ2-7; 7 nucleotides align to TRBD1. The V segment lost 8 bases and the J segment 0 bases; nucleotides outside the gene matches: 7. The CDR3 loop spans 14 amino acids. CDR1 is SEHNR, CDR2 FQNEAQ, per germline (reference sequence). The CDR3 protein is CASLGAGGSYEQYF. The CDR3 DNA sequence: TGTGCCAGCTTGGGTGCAGGGGGCTCCTACGAGCAGTACTTC.

The chain carries TRBV11-2 and TRBJ2-3; 7 bases line up with TRBD1. Germline V CDR1 and CDR2: SGHAT, FQNNGV. The CDR3 sequence is 12 residues long. V dropped 4 bases and J dropped 8; count of bases not matched to a gene: 3. CDR3 DNA: TGTGCCAGCAGCTCCTCAGGGGGTACGCAGTATTTT. Its translation is CASSSSGGTQYF.

The V and J genes are TRBV14 and TRBJ2-7; TRBD1 aligns across 9 bases. Germline CDR1 SGHDN, CDR2 FVKESK. The junction had 0 bases not matched to a gene; V was cut back by 1 base and J by 5 bases. This CDR3 contains 13 residues. The CDR3 protein is CASSQGDRDEQYF. The CDR3 DNA reads TGTGCCAGCAGCCAAGGGGACAGGGACGAGCAGTACTTC.

This chain joins TRBV25-1 and TRBJ2-1; D gene unclear. The germline gives CDR1 MGHDK, CDR2 SYGVNS. The CDR3 covers 12 residues. V was pared by 2 bases and J by 7 bases, with 6 bases between. CDR3 protein: CASSEDRNEQFF. The DNA of the CDR3 is TGTGCCAGCAGTGAAGATCGGAATGAGCAGTTCTTC.

The chain carries TRBV5-6 and TRBJ2-7; D is unresolved. The germline gives CDR1 SGHDT, CDR2 YYEEEE. V was trimmed by 5 bases and J by 2 bases, leaving 11 bases between them. CDR3 size: 13 residues. This CDR3 is CASSWAGAYEQYF. Written as DNA, the CDR3 is TGTGCCAGCAGTTGGGCTGGCGCCTACGAGCAGTACTTC.

The chain couples TRBV5-6 to TRBJ1-2, with a possible D match to TRBD1 (6 bases). CDR1 is SGHDT and CDR2 is YYEEEE in the germline V gene. The CDR3 has 11 amino acids. The V and J ends lost 7 bases and 4 bases respectively, with 8 bases between them. This chain's CDR3 is CASGQSYGYTF. The CDR3 region has the DNA TGTGCCAGCGGACAGAGCTATGGCTACACCTTC.

This clone was found a few times. J is TRBJ2-7 and V is TRBV19; D ambiguous. Per the germline V gene, CDR1 is LNHDA and CDR2 is SQIVND (reference sequence). Trimming stripped 5 bases from V and 6 bases from J, with 8 bases between. The CDR3 consists of 11 residues. CDR3 nucleotides: TGTGCCAGTAGTTCGAGAGGCGAGCAGTACTTC. Amino acids: CASSSRGEQYF.